This T cell receptor beta chain was recovered during a study of cytomegalovirus exposure and HLA in healthy donors. Study-wide results and limits: A link between a missense DCLRE1C variant and TCR beta V- and J-gene trimming emerged from a later analysis. The likely origin of a cluster of highly shared sequence variants was a sequencing artifact.

With 60 Vbeta and 13 Jbeta primers, the PCR was carried out. The data were produced by immunoSEQ multiplex PCR, yet TCRdb's version contains in-frame clones alone and is incomplete. The sample yields about 160,000 clones, under 80% seen once. Comments on this clone: The antigen remains undetermined.

CDR1 is LNHDA and CDR2 is SQIVND in the germline V gene (reference sequence). V was pared by 4 bases and J by 5 bases, with 20 bases between. This CDR3 is built from 16 residues. This chain uses TRBV19 with TRBJ1-2; D is undetermined. The sample was PBMCs. This TCR was sampled from a female donor in good health and CMV-seronegative. CDR3 sequence reads: CASSTAGALPGYGYTF. CDR3 nucleotides: TGTGCCAGTAGTACGGCCGGTGCGCTCCCCGGGTATGGCTACACCTTC.